This is a list of T cell receptor beta chains from one sample in a study of Ad26.COV2.S vaccination and SARS-CoV-2 variants. The data were produced by immunoSEQ multiplex PCR, yet TCRdb's version contains in-frame clones alone and is incomplete. The data show over 450,000 clones, approximately 90% seen once. The source material was peripheral blood, sampled in a trial of Ad26.COV2.S vaccine versus placebo. These receptors were obtained from a person aged 18-65 years who received the Ad26.COV2.S COVID-19 vaccine or a placebo. Both conserved end residues are part of each CDR3. The D gene is left open where the match is weak.

j_call	d_call	v_call	cdr3_aa
TRBJ1-2	.	TRBV7-8	CASSQRGPGKVRPDLYGYTF
TRBJ2-3	.	TRBV9	CASSVLLGTANTQYF
TRBJ2-5	.	TRBV7-2	CASSLAASGQETQYF
TRBJ2-7	.	TRBV28	CASSSPATDLSYEQYF
TRBJ2-7	TRBD1	TRBV10-3	CAISEGQGFSYEQYF
TRBJ2-7	.	TRBV19	CASSILAGNSYEQYF
TRBJ2-5	TRBD1	TRBV11-2	CASSLGTGWKTQYF
TRBJ2-1	.	TRBV18	CASSPLIRGAVNEQFF
TRBJ2-2	TRBD2	TRBV5-4	CASSRGLAGLTTGELFF
TRBJ2-3	.	TRBV24-1	CATSDSGTDTQYF
TRBJ1-4	.	TRBV27	CASSFFGTPGEKLFF
TRBJ2-5	.	TRBV29-1	CSALYGTQYF
TRBJ2-1	.	TRBV28	CASIGTGNNEQFF
TRBJ1-2	.	TRBV28	CASIGRPIYGYTF
TRBJ2-7	.	TRBV6-6	CASSYTLGPPYEQYF
TRBJ2-7	.	TRBV10-3	CAISESTVVYEQYF
TRBJ2-1	TRBD2	TRBV19	CASKDLAGANEQFF
TRBJ1-3	TRBD1	TRBV2	CASRLLTGNTIYF